The 7 T cell receptor beta chains given below trace back to one sample, sequenced in a study of identifying expanded T cells in peripheral blood. Sequenced by immunoSEQ multiplex PCR; TCRdb stores in-frame clones only, minus some. This table holds tens of thousands of clones, approximately 82% found once. Sequences were obtained from blood. The source is a person aged 18-70 years in good health.

This chain joins TRBV15 and TRBJ2-1, with 10 bases lining up with TRBD2. With V trimmed by 0 bases and J by 8 bases, 7 bases remained unmatched. This CDR3 comprises 16 residues. Germline CDR1 is LNHNV and CDR2 is YYDKDF (reference sequence). CDR3 protein: CATSRDQASGSDEQFF. DNA for the CDR3: TGTGCCACCAGCAGAGATCAGGCTAGCGGGAGCGATGAGCAGTTCTTC.

The rearrangement uses TRBV4-3 and TRBJ2-7; tentatively, D is TRBD1 (5 bases). This CDR3 region has 17 residues. Germline CDR1 reads LGHNA; CDR2 reads YSLEER. Trimming stripped 1 base from V and 2 bases from J, with 18 bases between. CDR3 nucleotides: TGCGCCAGCAGCCAAGCCCAAGTGCAGTCAGGGACCTACGAGCAGTACTTC. Translation gives CASSQAQVQSGTYEQYF.

The chain has TRBV2 and TRBJ2-3, with D hard to call. Germline V gives CDR1 SNHLY, CDR2 FYNNEI. This CDR3 is 13 amino acids long. V dropped 6 bases and J dropped 2 bases, with 9 bases sitting between them. CDR3 in DNA: TGTGCCAGCAGCCTCCGGACCACAGATACGCAGTATTTT. Amino acids: CASSLRTTDTQYF.

The chain employs TRBV6-1 and TRBJ2-3, with TRBD1 identical over 7 bases. CDR3 length: 16 amino acids. V lost 4 bases, J lost 2 bases, and 9 bases stayed unmatched. CDR1 and CDR2 (germline): MNHNS, SASEGT. The CDR3 here is CASSGSTGAFTDTQYF. CDR3 sequence (DNA): TGTGCCAGCAGTGGTTCTACAGGGGCCTTCACAGATACGCAGTATTTT.

This sequence joins TRBV10-2 and TRBJ2-1; D tentatively fits TRBD1 or TRBD2 (6 bases each). Per germline, CDR1 WSHSY and CDR2 SAAADI. There are 15 residues in the CDR3. Trimming removed 3 bases from V and 6 bases from J, with 15 bases in between. The CDR3 sequence: CASSERTEGGNEQFF. For the CDR3, the DNA is TGCGCCAGCAGTGAAAGGACCGAGGGGGGCAATGAGCAGTTCTTC.

The chain employs TRBV15 and TRBJ1-2, with D perhaps matching TRBD1 (5 bases). This CDR3 contains 15 residues. Germline assignment: CDR1 LNHNV and CDR2 YYDKDF (reference sequence). V lost 3 bases, J lost 8 bases, and 19 bases lay in between. The CDR3 reads CATSSRRDSGGGYTF. The CDR3, as DNA: TGTGCCACCAGCAGCCGCCGGGACTCCGGGGGGGGCTACACCTTC.

The V and J genes are TRBV12-2 and TRBJ2-7; TRBD2 is the table's D call and was not checked against the DNA. TRBV12-2 constitutes a pseudogene. The CDR3 is 15 amino acids. CDR3 sequence (DNA): TGTGCAAGTCGCGTAACCGGGACTAGCGCCTACGAGCAGTACTTC. Protein product: CASRVTGTSAYEQYF.